This T cell receptor (beta chain) stems from a study of regulatory T cells in long-lasting Graves disease. Findings of the study overall: Small sample size may have lowered accuracy. TRBV28, TRBJ1-2 and TRBJ2-5 were favored in persistent disease.

Arm-PCR of CDR3 regions with iRepertoire HTBI primers generated TCR beta libraries. Per the original data handling: Identification across samples found some 60 TRBV and approximately 15 TRBJ segments. One entry per CDR3 protein results from TCRdb running MiXCR on the multiplex PCR reads. The authors' filters were not applied to this entry. The data show roughly 560,000 distinct CDR3 sequences, with around 13% seen just once and roughly 8.9% held by the top ten. The CDR3 extends over 12 amino acids. V lost 6 bases, J lost 4 bases, and 10 bases lay in between. The V gene's germline CDR1 is SNHLY and CDR2 FYNNEI. This clonotype was seen many times. No antigen is known for it. Time point specified: newly diagnosed GD, antithyroid drugs for less than 3 months. Scientists built the TCR library using RNA that was extracted from PBMCs. This sample was also put to use in a study of T cells in Graves' hyperthyroidism and ophthalmopathy.

This specimen consisted of peripheral blood mononuclear cells (PBMCs), obtained at new diagnosis, from a patient treated with antithyroid drugs. The clonotype originates from a woman in her twenties or thirties with Graves disease. The chain carries TRBV2 and TRBJ2-7, with unresolved D. This chain's CDR3 is CASSAHTYEQYF. CDR3 coding DNA: TGTGCCAGCAGCGCCCACACTTACGAGCAGTACTTC.